At least ten counts were recorded for the clone carrying this TCR beta chain. What it binds is not known. This entry is derived from a study of human T cells and chemical hapten exposure. Points from the study as a whole: There were significantly more large CDR3 similarity clusters among expanded TCRs than among controls.

Unique molecular identifiers were attached to individual cDNA molecules within the library. In the original workflow: Samples ranged from roughly 23,224 to 690,600 TCRs, with a median of roughly 96,000. Using its own MiXCR run on the RACE reads, TCRdb lists one record per CDR3 protein. TCRdb's processing, not the authors' own work, is the source of the V and J calls. The sample has around 380,000 distinct CDR3 sequences, approximately 5.1% seen once. Time point meaning: patch test 1, 2 weeks after DPC sensitization. Treatment indicated: therapeutic diphenylcyclopropenone sensitization with weekly scalp DPC. Unfractionated whole blood was the source of the extracted total RNA. The ends lost 4 bases at V and 7 bases at J; junction bases unmatched: 13. CDR1 is LGHDT and CDR2 is YNNKEL in the germline V gene (reference sequence). The CDR3 length is 17 residues.

The source of this sequence is a woman aged 50 to 60 with alopecia areata. Some clones in this sample may be carry-over from other donors' samples. The material was whole blood, obtained in connection with sensitization to the hapten diphenylcyclopropenone (DPC). The chain joins TRBV3-1 to TRBJ2-4, with TRBD2 identical over 10 bases. CDR3 sequence (DNA): TGTGCCAGCAGCCCCCTATCTAGCGGGGGCCAGATGAACATTCAGTACTTC. This encodes CASSPLSSGGQMNIQYF. The complete variable domain, with remaining parts taken from reference TRBV3-1 and TRBJ2-4, reads DTAVSQTPKYLVTQMGNDKSIKCEQNLGHDTMYWYKQDSKKFLKIMFSYNNKELIINETVPNRFSPKSPDKAHLNLHINSLELGDSAVYFCASSPLSSGGQMNIQYFGAGTRLSVL.